The rows below give T cell receptor beta chains drawn from one sample of a study of shared clonotypes between healthy human individuals. Profiling relied on immunoSEQ multiplex PCR, and the TCRdb table lists in-frame clones only, not all of them. The table includes around 1.5 million clones, roughly 98% detected once. Sequencing was performed on naive CD4+ T cells sorted from blood. The origin of the receptors is a man in his thirties or forties in good health. Each CDR3 is given with its conserved first and last residue. D genes are given only for firm matches. Not every row has a clone size; where given, it reads once, few, many or a size class.

j_call: TRBJ2-1
v_call: TRBV11-2
d_call: .
clone_size: .
cdr3_nt: TGTGCCAGCAGCTTAGATGTTAGTGAGCAGTTCTTC
cdr3_aa: CASSLDVSEQFF

j_call: TRBJ2-7
v_call: TRBV11-2
d_call: .
clone_size: .
cdr3_nt: TGTGCCAGCACCCACGTGGTTAGCGGAACCTACGAGCAGTACTTC
cdr3_aa: CASTHVVSGTYEQYF

j_call: TRBJ2-1
v_call: TRBV5-1
d_call: .
clone_size: .
cdr3_nt: TGCGCCAGCAGCTTGCGGGACATCGGCTCCTACAATGAGCAGTTCTTC
cdr3_aa: CASSLRDIGSYNEQFF

j_call: TRBJ1-4
v_call: TRBV27
d_call: .
clone_size: .
cdr3_nt: TGTGCCAGCAAAGACAGGCCAACTAATGAAAAACTGTTTTTT
cdr3_aa: CASKDRPTNEKLFF

j_call: TRBJ2-7
v_call: TRBV7-3
d_call: TRBD2
clone_size: .
cdr3_nt: TGTGCCAGCAGCATACTAGCGGGAGGGCCCTACGAGCAGTACTTC
cdr3_aa: CASSILAGGPYEQYF

j_call: TRBJ2-7
v_call: TRBV4-2
d_call: TRBD2
clone_size: .
cdr3_nt: TGTGCCAGCAGCCAAGACAGGACTAGCTACGAGCAGTACTTC
cdr3_aa: CASSQDRTSYEQYF

j_call: TRBJ2-7
v_call: TRBV5-1
d_call: TRBD2
clone_size: .
cdr3_nt: TGCGCCAGCAGCTCCAAACTAGCGGAGGTCCCCTACGAGCAGTACTTC
cdr3_aa: CASSSKLAEVPYEQYF

j_call: TRBJ2-7
v_call: TRBV10-1
d_call: .
clone_size: .
cdr3_nt: TGCGCCAGCAGTGAAGTTACAGAATGTAACGAGCAGTACTTC
cdr3_aa: CASSEVTECNEQYF

j_call: TRBJ2-3
v_call: TRBV5-1
d_call: TRBD1
clone_size: .
cdr3_nt: TGCGCCAGCAGCGAAACAGGGGGCACAGATACGCAGTATTTT
cdr3_aa: CASSETGGTDTQYF

j_call: TRBJ2-5
v_call: TRBV6-5
d_call: TRBD1
clone_size: .
cdr3_nt: TGTGCCAGCAGTCTTACAGGGGGCAGGGAGACCCAGTACTTC
cdr3_aa: CASSLTGGRETQYF

j_call: TRBJ2-7
v_call: TRBV19
d_call: .
clone_size: .
cdr3_nt: TGTGCCAGTAGTATAGGTCCAGCGGAGCACTCCTACGAGCAGTACTTC
cdr3_aa: CASSIGPAEHSYEQYF

j_call: TRBJ2-3
v_call: TRBV29-1
d_call: .
clone_size: .
cdr3_nt: TGCAGCGCCCCGGTCTGGGCCCCTTCCACAGATACGCAGTATTTT
cdr3_aa: CSAPVWAPSTDTQYF

j_call: TRBJ2-7
v_call: TRBV6-6
d_call: .
clone_size: .
cdr3_nt: TGTGCCAGCAGTTACGTTACTAGCGAGCAGTACTTC
cdr3_aa: CASSYVTSEQYF

j_call: TRBJ1-1
v_call: TRBV2
d_call: .
clone_size: .
cdr3_nt: TGTGCCAGCAGTGAGTATAACACTGAAGCTTTCTTT
cdr3_aa: CASSEYNTEAFF

j_call: TRBJ2-2
v_call: TRBV4-3
d_call: TRBD2
clone_size: .
cdr3_nt: TGCGCCAGCAGCCAAGAGTGGTTAGCGGGAACCACCGGAACCGGGGAGCTGTTTTTT
cdr3_aa: CASSQEWLAGTTGTGELFF

j_call: TRBJ1-4
v_call: TRBV25-1
d_call: TRBD1
clone_size: .
cdr3_nt: TGTGCCAGTGCCGACAGGGGCCACCCGACTAATGAAAAACTGTTTTTT
cdr3_aa: CASADRGHPTNEKLFF

j_call: TRBJ2-1
v_call: TRBV11-2
d_call: TRBD2
clone_size: .
cdr3_nt: TGTGCCGGCGCCTCTCCGGTACTAGCGGGAGGTAATGAGCAGTTCTTC
cdr3_aa: CAGASPVLAGGNEQFF

j_call: TRBJ1-4
v_call: TRBV14
d_call: .
clone_size: once
cdr3_nt: TGTGCCAGCAGCTCCAAGGGGAGTACCGAACTGTTTTTT
cdr3_aa: CASSSKGSTELFF

j_call: TRBJ1-5
v_call: TRBV28
d_call: .
clone_size: .
cdr3_nt: TGTGCCAGCAGCCTCCAGGTCCCAGGGCCCCAGCATTTT
cdr3_aa: CASSLQVPGPQHF

j_call: TRBJ2-5
v_call: TRBV4-1
d_call: .
clone_size: .
cdr3_nt: TGCGCCAGCAGCCAAGTTCCGACAGGCCCAGAGACCCAGTACTTC
cdr3_aa: CASSQVPTGPETQYF

j_call: TRBJ2-7
v_call: TRBV5-1
d_call: .
clone_size: once
cdr3_nt: TGCGCCAGCAGCTTGGCCGGGAGCGGGTATCCCTACGAGCAGTACTTC
cdr3_aa: CASSLAGSGYPYEQYF

j_call: TRBJ2-1
v_call: TRBV7-2
d_call: .
clone_size: .
cdr3_nt: TGTGCCAGCAGCTTCCTCCGTCGGGAGCAGTTCTTC
cdr3_aa: CASSFLRREQFF

j_call: TRBJ2-4
v_call: TRBV5-1
d_call: .
clone_size: .
cdr3_nt: TGCGCCAGCAGCCAGAGGACGGGAAACATTCAGTACTTC
cdr3_aa: CASSQRTGNIQYF

j_call: TRBJ2-2
v_call: TRBV5-1
d_call: TRBD1
clone_size: .
cdr3_nt: TGCGCCAGCAGCCCGGGACAGACTCACACCGGGGAGCTGTTTTTT
cdr3_aa: CASSPGQTHTGELFF

j_call: TRBJ2-5
v_call: TRBV5-1
d_call: .
clone_size: .
cdr3_nt: TGCGCCAGCAGCTTGGGACTAGAAGTCCAAGAGACCCAGTACTTC
cdr3_aa: CASSLGLEVQETQYF

j_call: TRBJ2-3
v_call: TRBV7-2
d_call: .
clone_size: .
cdr3_nt: TGTGCCAGCAGCGGAACCCGGGGCACAGATACGCAGTATTTT
cdr3_aa: CASSGTRGTDTQYF

j_call: TRBJ1-4
v_call: TRBV5-1
d_call: TRBD1
clone_size: .
cdr3_nt: TGCGCCAGCAGCTTTATGACAGGGGGTAGTGAAAAACTGTTTTTT
cdr3_aa: CASSFMTGGSEKLFF

j_call: TRBJ1-5
v_call: TRBV4-3
d_call: .
clone_size: .
cdr3_nt: TGCGCCAGCAGCCAAGACAGGGCTCAGCCCCAGCATTTT
cdr3_aa: CASSQDRAQPQHF

j_call: TRBJ2-3
v_call: TRBV5-1
d_call: TRBD1
clone_size: .
cdr3_nt: TGCGCCAGCAGCTTGGTCGGGACAGGGGGCATAGATACGCAGTATTTT
cdr3_aa: CASSLVGTGGIDTQYF

j_call: TRBJ2-5
v_call: TRBV2
d_call: .
clone_size: .
cdr3_nt: TGTGCCGGGAGGGAGACCCAGTACTTC
cdr3_aa: CAGRETQYF

j_call: TRBJ1-3
v_call: TRBV28
d_call: .
clone_size: .
cdr3_nt: TGTGCCAGCACGGGTGGAAACACCATATATTTT
cdr3_aa: CASTGGNTIYF

j_call: TRBJ2-7
v_call: TRBV10-3
d_call: .
clone_size: .
cdr3_nt: TGTGCCATCAGTGAGTCCGGGGCGAAGGTTATCGGGCAGTACTTC
cdr3_aa: CAISESGAKVIGQYF

j_call: TRBJ1-3
v_call: TRBV7-9
d_call: TRBD1
clone_size: .
cdr3_nt: TGTGCCAGCAGCCAGAGGACAGGGGGCTCTGGAAACACCATATATTTT
cdr3_aa: CASSQRTGGSGNTIYF

j_call: TRBJ2-7
v_call: TRBV2
d_call: .
clone_size: .
cdr3_nt: TGTGCCAGCAGTGGGCGCGAGCAGTACTTC
cdr3_aa: CASSGREQYF

j_call: TRBJ2-7
v_call: TRBV13
d_call: .
clone_size: .
cdr3_nt: TGTGCCAGCAGCCCAAAGGGGAGTGGGATTTACGAGCAGTACTTC
cdr3_aa: CASSPKGSGIYEQYF

j_call: TRBJ1-1
v_call: TRBV6-5
d_call: .
clone_size: .
cdr3_nt: TGTGCCAGCAGTTACTCGAGGGGCCCTGAAGCTTTCTTT
cdr3_aa: CASSYSRGPEAFF

j_call: TRBJ2-1
v_call: TRBV5-1
d_call: .
clone_size: .
cdr3_nt: TGCGCCAGCAGCTTGGAGCGCGAGCAGTTCTTC
cdr3_aa: CASSLEREQFF

j_call: TRBJ2-2
v_call: TRBV18
d_call: TRBD2
clone_size: once
cdr3_nt: TGTGCCAGCTCACCAGGGGTCGGCGGGAGTGCCGGGGAGCTGTTTTTT
cdr3_aa: CASSPGVGGSAGELFF

j_call: TRBJ1-1
v_call: TRBV18
d_call: TRBD1
clone_size: .
cdr3_nt: TGTGCCAGCCTAAGCGGACAGGGAGTCACTGAAGCTTTCTTT
cdr3_aa: CASLSGQGVTEAFF

j_call: TRBJ2-7
v_call: TRBV27
d_call: .
clone_size: .
cdr3_nt: TGTGCCAGCAGTGGCGGGTTCCTTGCCACCGAGCAGTACTTC
cdr3_aa: CASSGGFLATEQYF

j_call: TRBJ2-7
v_call: TRBV29-1
d_call: .
clone_size: .
cdr3_nt: TGCAGCGGGGGGACATCCTACGAGCAGTACTTC
cdr3_aa: CSGGTSYEQYF

j_call: TRBJ1-5
v_call: TRBV9
d_call: TRBD1
clone_size: once
cdr3_nt: TGTGCCAGCAGCGTAAAGGTATGGTGTGAGGGGACAGGTTTCTTAGGGAGCAATCAGCCCCAGCATTTT
cdr3_aa: CASSVKVWCEGTGFLGSNQPQHF

j_call: TRBJ2-7
v_call: TRBV5-4
d_call: TRBD1
clone_size: .
cdr3_nt: TGTGCCAGCAGCTTGGCCGGGACAGGGGCACACGAGCAGTACTTC
cdr3_aa: CASSLAGTGAHEQYF

j_call: TRBJ2-1
v_call: TRBV5-4
d_call: .
clone_size: once
cdr3_nt: TGTGCCAGCAGCCTTCGGTCCCATGAGCAGTTCTTC
cdr3_aa: CASSLRSHEQFF

j_call: TRBJ2-7
v_call: TRBV9
d_call: TRBD2
clone_size: .
cdr3_nt: TGTGCCAGCAGCGTAGAAGCGGGAGCGGCGTACGAGCAGTACTTC
cdr3_aa: CASSVEAGAAYEQYF

j_call: TRBJ2-1
v_call: TRBV27
d_call: .
clone_size: once
cdr3_nt: TGTGCCAGCAGTTTGGCCAGGGGGAGGGATGAGCAGTTCTTC
cdr3_aa: CASSLARGRDEQFF

j_call: TRBJ1-5
v_call: TRBV5-1
d_call: .
clone_size: .
cdr3_nt: TGCGCCAGCAGCTTAGGGACCCGCAATCAGCCCCAGCATTTT
cdr3_aa: CASSLGTRNQPQHF

j_call: TRBJ2-7
v_call: TRBV25-1
d_call: TRBD2
clone_size: .
cdr3_nt: TGTGCCAGCAGTGCCACTAGCGGGAGTTGGTACGAGCAGTACTTC
cdr3_aa: CASSATSGSWYEQYF

j_call: TRBJ2-1
v_call: TRBV4-3
d_call: .
clone_size: .
cdr3_nt: TGCGCCAGCAGCCAAGATGGGTTAGCAGGGGGGGCCTACAATGAGCAGTTCTTC
cdr3_aa: CASSQDGLAGGAYNEQFF

j_call: TRBJ2-1
v_call: TRBV28
d_call: .
clone_size: .
cdr3_nt: TGTGCCAGCAGTTTTAGGCGGGGTAGCGAACGACTCAATGAGCAGTTCTTC
cdr3_aa: CASSFRRGSERLNEQFF

j_call: TRBJ2-1
v_call: TRBV28
d_call: .
clone_size: .
cdr3_nt: TGTGCCAGCAGTCCGGACCCCTACAATGAGCAGTTCTTC
cdr3_aa: CASSPDPYNEQFF

j_call: TRBJ2-7
v_call: TRBV5-6
d_call: TRBD1
clone_size: once
cdr3_nt: TGTGCCAGCAGCTTGGCGGGACAGGGTACCTACGAGCAGTACTTC
cdr3_aa: CASSLAGQGTYEQYF

j_call: TRBJ2-7
v_call: TRBV18
d_call: .
clone_size: .
cdr3_nt: TGTGCCAGCGTTACCCTGTTCAATGAGCAGTACTTC
cdr3_aa: CASVTLFNEQYF

j_call: TRBJ2-5
v_call: TRBV6-5
d_call: .
clone_size: .
cdr3_nt: TGTGCCAGCAGTCGATCCTGGGGGCAGGGGGAGACCCAGTACTTC
cdr3_aa: CASSRSWGQGETQYF